Shown below are 10 T cell receptor beta chains from a single sample sequenced in a study of blood T cell repertoires in COVID-19. Sequencing was performed with immunoSEQ multiplex PCR; in TCRdb, only in-frame clones are kept and a portion is missing. The repertoire holds 25,000 to 30,000 clones, with roughly 89% as singletons. Sequenced material: peripheral blood. The receptor set was obtained from a human donor in a cohort sampled during active COVID-19.

This chain joins TRBV2 and TRBJ1-4, with D uncertain. This CDR3 is built from 13 residues. Per germline, CDR1 SNHLY and CDR2 FYNNEI. V was clipped by 7 bases and J by 6 bases, with 12 bases between them. The CDR3 here is CASKREAYEKLFF. The CDR3, as DNA: TGTGCCAGCAAGCGGGAAGCCTATGAAAAACTGTTTTTT.

V is TRBV6-5 and J is TRBJ1-1, with a possible D match to TRBD1 (6 bases). With 7 bases removed from V and 1 base from J, the gap between germline ends came to 13 bases. This CDR3 has 14 residues. Germline V lookup: CDR1 MNHEY, CDR2 SVGAGI. In DNA, the CDR3 is TGTGCCAGCACCGCCGGGACACGGAACACTGAAGCTTTCTTT. Protein: CASTAGTRNTEAFF.

This clone was found once. This chain links TRBV5-1 with TRBJ2-5; 9 nucleotides line up with TRBD1. Germline V gene data show CDR1 as SGHRS and CDR2 as YFSETQ. There are 17 residues in the CDR3. V trimming: 4 bases; J trimming: 7 bases; junction bases outside the gene matches: 17. CDR3 coding DNA: TGCGCCAGCAGCCCGGGGACAGGGAAGATCGGGATAATGACCCAGTACTTC. Protein sequence: CASSPGTGKIGIMTQYF.

This chain links TRBV18 with TRBJ2-5; the D is unclear. The CDR3 consists of 14 residues. CDR1 is KGHSH, CDR2 LQKENI, per germline. Trimming took off 3 bases at V and 1 base at J, with 9 bases between the two ends. CDR3 DNA: TGTGCCAGCTCACCCCAGGATATCCAAGAGACCCAGTACTTC. Its translation: CASSPQDIQETQYF.

V gene TRBV9 combines with J gene TRBJ1-2, with unresolved D. In germline, CDR1 is SGDLS, CDR2 YYNGEE. V was shortened by 3 bases and J by 4 bases, with 10 bases between the two germline ends. This CDR3 has 13 amino acids. As DNA, the CDR3 is TGTGCCAGCAGCGACAGCTCCTCCTATGGCTACACCTTC. Residues: CASSDSSSYGYTF. The whole variable domain, remainder taken from reference TRBV9 and TRBJ1-2, is DSGVTQTPKHLITATGQRVTLRCSPRSGDLSVYWYQQSLDQGLQFLIQYYNGEERAKGNILERFSAQQFPDLHSELNLSSLELGDSALYFCASSDSSSYGYTFGSGTRLTVV.

This sequence joins TRBV15 and TRBJ2-5, with a weak D call TRBD1 (6 bases). V was cut by 1 base and J by 4 bases, with 16 bases left in between. Germline V gene lookup returns CDR1 LNHNV and CDR2 YYDKDF (reference sequence). The CDR3 has 16 residues. As DNA, the CDR3 is TGTGCCACCAGCAGAGTGGGGGCAGGGCGGCGAGAGACCCAGTACTTC. As protein: CATSRVGAGRRETQYF.

The J gene is TRBJ2-1, the V gene TRBV7-9; no firm D call. Trimming shortened V by 5 bases and J by 10 bases, and 6 bases separated the two germline ends. The CDR3 is 10 amino acids. Germline-derived CDR1 and CDR2 are SEHNR and FQNEAQ (reference sequence). DNA of the CDR3: TGTGCCAGCAGCGGTGCGGAGCAGTTCTTC. As protein: CASSGAEQFF.

The CDR3 DNA is TGTGCCAGCTCCCTCCAGAGACTAGCGGGAGCTGATACGCAGTATTTT. Translating it yields CASSLQRLAGADTQYF. The chain has TRBV18 and TRBJ2-3, with TRBD2 matching 12 bases. The CDR3 consists of 16 residues. CDR1 KGHSH and CDR2 LQKENI come from the germline V gene. V gave up 6 bases and J gave up 6 bases; unmatched junction bases: 10.

This chain connects TRBV5-1 to TRBJ2-7; 8 positions match TRBD2. Germline CDR1 reads SGHRS; CDR2 reads YFSETQ. The J segment lost 5 bases and the V segment lost 2 bases, leaving 9 bases of the junction unmatched. This CDR3 has 15 amino acids. The CDR3 reads CASSLRTSNGHEQYF. CDR3 nucleotide sequence: TGCGCCAGCAGCTTAAGGACTAGCAACGGGCACGAGCAGTACTTC.

The chain has TRBV11-3 and TRBJ1-1, with D tentatively TRBD1 (6 bases). This CDR3 is built from 15 residues. In germline, CDR1 is SGHNT, CDR2 YENEEA. The ends were cut back, 1 base at V and 1 base at J, with 10 bases in the middle. The CDR3 DNA reads TGTGCCAGCAGCTTAGTAGGACAGTCGAACACTGAAGCTTTCTTT. It yields the protein CASSLVGQSNTEAFF.